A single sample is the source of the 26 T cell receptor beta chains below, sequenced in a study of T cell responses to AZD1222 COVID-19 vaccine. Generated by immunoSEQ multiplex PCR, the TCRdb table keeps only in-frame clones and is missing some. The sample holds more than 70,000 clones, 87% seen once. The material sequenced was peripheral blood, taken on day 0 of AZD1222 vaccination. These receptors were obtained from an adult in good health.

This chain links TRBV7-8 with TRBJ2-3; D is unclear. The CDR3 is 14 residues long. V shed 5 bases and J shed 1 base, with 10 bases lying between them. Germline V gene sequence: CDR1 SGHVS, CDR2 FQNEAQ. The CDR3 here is CASSPSRGTDTQYF. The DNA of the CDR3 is TGTGCCAGCAGCCCCAGTAGGGGCACAGATACGCAGTATTTT.

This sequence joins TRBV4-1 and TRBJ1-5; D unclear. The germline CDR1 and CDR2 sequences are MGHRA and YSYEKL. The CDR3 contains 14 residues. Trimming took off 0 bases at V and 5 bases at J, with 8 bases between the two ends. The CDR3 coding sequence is TGCGCCAGCAGCCAAGACAGTAAGGATCAGCCCCAGCATTTT. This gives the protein CASSQDSKDQPQHF.

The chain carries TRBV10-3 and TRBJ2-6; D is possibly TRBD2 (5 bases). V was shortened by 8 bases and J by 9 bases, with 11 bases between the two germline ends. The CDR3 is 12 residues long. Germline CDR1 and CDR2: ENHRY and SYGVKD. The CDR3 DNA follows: TGTGCCATCTGGACCGGAGGCAACGTCCTGACTTTC. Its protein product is CAIWTGGNVLTF.

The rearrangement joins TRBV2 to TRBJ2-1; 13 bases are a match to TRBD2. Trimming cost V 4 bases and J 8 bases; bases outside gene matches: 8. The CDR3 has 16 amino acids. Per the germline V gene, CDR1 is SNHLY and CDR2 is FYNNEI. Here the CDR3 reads CASSGTSGSQGDEQFF. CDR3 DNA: TGTGCCAGCAGTGGGACTAGCGGGAGTCAGGGCGATGAGCAGTTCTTC.

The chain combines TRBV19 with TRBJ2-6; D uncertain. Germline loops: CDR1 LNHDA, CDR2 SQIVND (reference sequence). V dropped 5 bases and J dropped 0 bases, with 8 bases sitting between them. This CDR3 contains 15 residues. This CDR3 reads CASSAQTSGANVLTF. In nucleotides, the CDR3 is TGTGCCAGTAGTGCCCAGACCTCTGGGGCCAACGTCCTGACTTTC.

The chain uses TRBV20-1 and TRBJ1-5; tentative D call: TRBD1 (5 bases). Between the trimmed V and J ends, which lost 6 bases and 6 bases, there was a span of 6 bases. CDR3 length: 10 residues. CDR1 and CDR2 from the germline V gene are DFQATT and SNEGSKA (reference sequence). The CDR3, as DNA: TGCAGTGCGGGGCCTCAGCCCCAGCATTTT. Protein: CSAGPQPQHF.

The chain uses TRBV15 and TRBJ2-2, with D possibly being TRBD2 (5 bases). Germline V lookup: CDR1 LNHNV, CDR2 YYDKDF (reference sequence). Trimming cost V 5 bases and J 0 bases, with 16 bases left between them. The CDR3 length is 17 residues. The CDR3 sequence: CATSGPPGFPNTGELFF. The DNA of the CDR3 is TGTGCCACCAGCGGACCCCCGGGATTTCCGAACACCGGGGAGCTGTTTTTT.

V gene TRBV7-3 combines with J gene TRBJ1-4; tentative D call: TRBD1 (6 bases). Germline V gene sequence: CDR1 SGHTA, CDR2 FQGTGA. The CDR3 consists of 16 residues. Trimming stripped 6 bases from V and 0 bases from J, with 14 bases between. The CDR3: CASSLARTATNEKLFF. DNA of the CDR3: TGTGCCAGCAGTTTGGCCAGGACAGCAACTAATGAAAAACTGTTTTTT.

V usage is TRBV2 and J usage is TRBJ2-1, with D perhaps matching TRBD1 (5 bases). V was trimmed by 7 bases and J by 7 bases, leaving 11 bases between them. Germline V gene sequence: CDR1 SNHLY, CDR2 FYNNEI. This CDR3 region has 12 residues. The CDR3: CASTEQANEQFF. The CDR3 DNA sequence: TGTGCCAGCACCGAACAGGCAAATGAGCAGTTCTTC.

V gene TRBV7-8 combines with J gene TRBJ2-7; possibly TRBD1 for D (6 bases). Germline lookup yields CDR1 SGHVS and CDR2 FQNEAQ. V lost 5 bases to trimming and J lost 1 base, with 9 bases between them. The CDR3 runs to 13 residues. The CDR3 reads CASSPGQSYEQYF. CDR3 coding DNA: TGTGCCAGCAGCCCAGGACAGTCCTACGAGCAGTACTTC. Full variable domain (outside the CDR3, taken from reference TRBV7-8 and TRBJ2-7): GAGVSQSPRYKVAKRGQDVALRCDPISGHVSLFWYQQALGQGPEFLTYFQNEAQLDKSGLPSDRFFAERPEGSVSTLKIQRTQQEDSAVYLCASSPGQSYEQYFGPGTRLTVT.

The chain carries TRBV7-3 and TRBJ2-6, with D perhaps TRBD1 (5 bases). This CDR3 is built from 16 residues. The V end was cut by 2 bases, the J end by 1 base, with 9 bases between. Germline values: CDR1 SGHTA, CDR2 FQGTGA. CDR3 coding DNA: TGTGCCAGCAGCTTATCCCCAGGGTCTGGGGCCAACGTCCTGACTTTC. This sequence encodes CASSLSPGSGANVLTF. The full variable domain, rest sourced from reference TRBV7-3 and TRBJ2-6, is GAGVSQTPSNKVTEKGKYVELRCDPISGHTALYWYRQSLGQGPEFLIYFQGTGAADDSGLPNDRFFAVRPEGSVSTLKIQRTERGDSAVYLCASSLSPGSGANVLTFGAGSRLTVL.

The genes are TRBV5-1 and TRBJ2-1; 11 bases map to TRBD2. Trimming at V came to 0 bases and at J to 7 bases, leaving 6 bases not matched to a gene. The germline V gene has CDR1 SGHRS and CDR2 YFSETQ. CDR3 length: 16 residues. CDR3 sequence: CASSLVAGGGENEQFF. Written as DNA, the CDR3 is TGCGCCAGCAGCTTGGTAGCGGGAGGGGGTGAAAATGAGCAGTTCTTC.

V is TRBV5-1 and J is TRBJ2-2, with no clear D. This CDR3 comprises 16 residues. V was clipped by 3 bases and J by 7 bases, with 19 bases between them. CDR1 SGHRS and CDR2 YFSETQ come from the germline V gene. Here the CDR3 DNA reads TGCGCCAGCAGCTCTCAAGGCGGTCTGGGTGTCGGGGAGCTGTTTTTT. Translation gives CASSSQGGLGVGELFF.

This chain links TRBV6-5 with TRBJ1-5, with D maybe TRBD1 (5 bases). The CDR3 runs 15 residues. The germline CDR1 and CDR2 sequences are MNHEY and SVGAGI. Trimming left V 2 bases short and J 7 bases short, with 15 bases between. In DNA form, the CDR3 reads TGTGCCAGCAGTTACGGTTCAGGGTTCGGCCAGCCCCAGCATTTT. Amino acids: CASSYGSGFGQPQHF.

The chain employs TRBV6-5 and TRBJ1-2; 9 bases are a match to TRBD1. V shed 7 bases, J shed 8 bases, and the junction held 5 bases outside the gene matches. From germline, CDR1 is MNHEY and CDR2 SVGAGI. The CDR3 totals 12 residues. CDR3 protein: CASTRTGEGYTF. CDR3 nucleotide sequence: TGTGCCAGCACCCGGACAGGGGAAGGCTACACCTTC.

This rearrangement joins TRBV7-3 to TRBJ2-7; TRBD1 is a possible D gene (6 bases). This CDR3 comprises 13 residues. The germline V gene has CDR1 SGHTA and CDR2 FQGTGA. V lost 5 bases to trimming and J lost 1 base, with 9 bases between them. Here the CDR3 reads CASSGDNSYEQYF. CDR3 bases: TGTGCCAGCAGCGGGGACAATTCCTACGAGCAGTACTTC.

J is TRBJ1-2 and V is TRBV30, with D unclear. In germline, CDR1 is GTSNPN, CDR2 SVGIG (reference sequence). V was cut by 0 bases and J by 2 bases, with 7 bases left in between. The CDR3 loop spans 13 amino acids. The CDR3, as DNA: TGTGCCTGGAGTGTATCTGGCAACTATGGCTACACCTTC. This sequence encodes CAWSVSGNYGYTF.

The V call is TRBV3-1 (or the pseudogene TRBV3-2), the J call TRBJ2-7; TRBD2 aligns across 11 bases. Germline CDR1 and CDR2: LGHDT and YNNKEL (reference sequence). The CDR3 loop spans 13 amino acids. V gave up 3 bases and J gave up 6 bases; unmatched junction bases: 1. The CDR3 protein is CASSQGTSGEQYF. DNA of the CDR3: TGTGCCAGCAGCCAGGGGACTAGCGGCGAGCAGTACTTC.

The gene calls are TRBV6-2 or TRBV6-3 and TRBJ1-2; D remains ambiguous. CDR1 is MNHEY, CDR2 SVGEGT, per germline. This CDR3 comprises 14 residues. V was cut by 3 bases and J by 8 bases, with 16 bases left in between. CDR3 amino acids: CASSYYGPGGGYTF. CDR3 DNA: TGTGCCAGCAGTTATTATGGTCCGGGCGGAGGCTACACCTTC.

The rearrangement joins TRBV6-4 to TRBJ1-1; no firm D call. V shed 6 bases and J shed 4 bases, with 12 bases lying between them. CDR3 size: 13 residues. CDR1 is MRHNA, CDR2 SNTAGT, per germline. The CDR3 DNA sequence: TGTGCCAGCAGGAAGGAACAGCTCACTGAAGCTTTCTTT. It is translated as CASRKEQLTEAFF.

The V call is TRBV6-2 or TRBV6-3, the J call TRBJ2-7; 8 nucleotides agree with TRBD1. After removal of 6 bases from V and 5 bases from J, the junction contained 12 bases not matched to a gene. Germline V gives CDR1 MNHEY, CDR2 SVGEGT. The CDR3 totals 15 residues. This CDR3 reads CASSSPDRVAHEQYF. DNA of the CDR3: TGTGCCAGCAGCTCTCCGGACAGGGTAGCGCACGAGCAGTACTTC.

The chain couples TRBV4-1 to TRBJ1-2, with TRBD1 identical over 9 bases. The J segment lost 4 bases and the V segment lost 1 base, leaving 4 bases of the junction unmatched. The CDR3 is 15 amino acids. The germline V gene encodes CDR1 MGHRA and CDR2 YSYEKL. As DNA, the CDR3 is TGCGCCAGCAGCCAAGCCCGGGACAGGGTCTATGGCTACACCTTC. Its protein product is CASSQARDRVYGYTF.

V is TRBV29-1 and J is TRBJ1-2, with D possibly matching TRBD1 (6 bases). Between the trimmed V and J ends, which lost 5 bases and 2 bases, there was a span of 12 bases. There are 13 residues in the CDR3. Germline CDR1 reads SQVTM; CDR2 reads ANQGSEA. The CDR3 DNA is TGCAGCGTTCTTGCGGACAGAAACTATGGCTACACCTTC. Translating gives CSVLADRNYGYTF.

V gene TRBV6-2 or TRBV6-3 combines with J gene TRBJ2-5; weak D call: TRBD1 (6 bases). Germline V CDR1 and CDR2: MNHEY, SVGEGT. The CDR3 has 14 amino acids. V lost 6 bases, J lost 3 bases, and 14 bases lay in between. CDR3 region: CASSSLGQKETQYF. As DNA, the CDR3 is TGTGCCAGCAGCTCCCTCGGACAGAAAGAGACCCAGTACTTC.

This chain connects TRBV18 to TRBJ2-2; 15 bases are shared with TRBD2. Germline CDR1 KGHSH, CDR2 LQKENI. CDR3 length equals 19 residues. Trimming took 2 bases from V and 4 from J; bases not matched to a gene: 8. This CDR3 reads CASSPGGLAGGPGTGELFF. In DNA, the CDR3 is TGTGCCAGCTCACCAGGCGGACTAGCGGGAGGGCCGGGCACCGGGGAGCTGTTTTTT.

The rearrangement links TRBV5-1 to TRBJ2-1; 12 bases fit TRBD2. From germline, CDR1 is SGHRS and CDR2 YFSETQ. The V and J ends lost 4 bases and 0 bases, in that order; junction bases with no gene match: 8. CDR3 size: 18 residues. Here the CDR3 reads CASSTTSGSTFSYNEQFF. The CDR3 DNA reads TGCGCCAGCAGCACGACTAGCGGGAGCACTTTCTCCTACAATGAGCAGTTCTTC.